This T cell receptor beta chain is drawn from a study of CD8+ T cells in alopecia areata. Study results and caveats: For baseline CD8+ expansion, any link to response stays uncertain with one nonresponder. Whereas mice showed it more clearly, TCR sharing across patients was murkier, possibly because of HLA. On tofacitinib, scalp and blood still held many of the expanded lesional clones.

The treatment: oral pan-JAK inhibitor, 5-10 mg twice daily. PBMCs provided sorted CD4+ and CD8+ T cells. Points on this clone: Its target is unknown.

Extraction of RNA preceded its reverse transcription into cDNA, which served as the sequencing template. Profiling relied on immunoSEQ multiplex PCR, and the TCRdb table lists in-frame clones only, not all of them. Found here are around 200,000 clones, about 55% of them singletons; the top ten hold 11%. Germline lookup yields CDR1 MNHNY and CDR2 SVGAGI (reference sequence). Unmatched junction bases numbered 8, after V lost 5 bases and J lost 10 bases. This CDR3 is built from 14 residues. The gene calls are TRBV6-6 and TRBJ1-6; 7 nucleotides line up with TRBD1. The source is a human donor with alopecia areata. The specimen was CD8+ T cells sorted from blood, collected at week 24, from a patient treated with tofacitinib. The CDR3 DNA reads TGTGCCAGCAGTCCGGACAGGATGATATCACCCCTCCACTTT. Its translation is CASSPDRMISPLHF.